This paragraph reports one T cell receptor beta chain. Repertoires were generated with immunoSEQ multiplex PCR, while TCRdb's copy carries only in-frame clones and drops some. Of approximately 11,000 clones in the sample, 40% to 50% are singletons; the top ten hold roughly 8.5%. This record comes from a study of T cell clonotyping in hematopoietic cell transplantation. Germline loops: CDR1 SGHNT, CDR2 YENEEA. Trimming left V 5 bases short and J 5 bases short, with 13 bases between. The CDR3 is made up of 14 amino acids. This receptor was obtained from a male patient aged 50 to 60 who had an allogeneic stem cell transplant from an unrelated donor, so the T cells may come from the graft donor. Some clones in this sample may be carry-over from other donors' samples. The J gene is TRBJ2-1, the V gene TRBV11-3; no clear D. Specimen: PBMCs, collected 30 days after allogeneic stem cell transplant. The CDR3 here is CASSTGPVNNEQFF. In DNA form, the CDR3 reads TGTGCCAGCAGCACCGGGCCGGTCAACAATGAGCAGTTCTTC.